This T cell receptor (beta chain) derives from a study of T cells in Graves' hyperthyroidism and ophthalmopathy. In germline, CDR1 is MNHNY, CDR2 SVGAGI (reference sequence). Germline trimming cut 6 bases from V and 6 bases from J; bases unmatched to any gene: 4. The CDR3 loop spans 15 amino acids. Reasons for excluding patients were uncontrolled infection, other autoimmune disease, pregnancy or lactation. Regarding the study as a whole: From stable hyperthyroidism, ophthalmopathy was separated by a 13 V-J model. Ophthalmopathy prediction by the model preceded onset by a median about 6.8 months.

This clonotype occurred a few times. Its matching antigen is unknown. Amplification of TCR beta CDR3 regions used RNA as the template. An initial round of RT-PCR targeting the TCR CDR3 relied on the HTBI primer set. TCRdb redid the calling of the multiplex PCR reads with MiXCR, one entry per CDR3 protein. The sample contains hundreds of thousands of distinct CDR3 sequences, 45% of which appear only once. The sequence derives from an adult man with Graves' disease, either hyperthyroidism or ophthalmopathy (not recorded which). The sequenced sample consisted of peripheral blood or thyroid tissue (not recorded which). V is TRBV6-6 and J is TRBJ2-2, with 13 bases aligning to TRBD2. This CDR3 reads CASSGGLAGAGELFF. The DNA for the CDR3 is TGTGCCAGCAGCGGAGGACTAGCGGGAGCCGGGGAGCTGTTTTTT.